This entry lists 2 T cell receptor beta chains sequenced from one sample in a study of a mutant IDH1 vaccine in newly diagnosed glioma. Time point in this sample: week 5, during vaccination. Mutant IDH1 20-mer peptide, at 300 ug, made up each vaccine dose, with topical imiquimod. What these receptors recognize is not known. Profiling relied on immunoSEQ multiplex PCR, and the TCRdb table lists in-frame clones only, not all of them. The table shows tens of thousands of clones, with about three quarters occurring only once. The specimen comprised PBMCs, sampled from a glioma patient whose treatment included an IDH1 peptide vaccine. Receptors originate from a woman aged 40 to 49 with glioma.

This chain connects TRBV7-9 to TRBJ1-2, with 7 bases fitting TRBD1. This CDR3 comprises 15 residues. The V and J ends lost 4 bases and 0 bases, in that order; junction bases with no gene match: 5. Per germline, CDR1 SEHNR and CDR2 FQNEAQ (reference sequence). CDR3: CASSSGQDSNYGYTF. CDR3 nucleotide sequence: TGTGCCAGCAGCTCAGGACAGGACTCTAACTATGGCTACACCTTC.

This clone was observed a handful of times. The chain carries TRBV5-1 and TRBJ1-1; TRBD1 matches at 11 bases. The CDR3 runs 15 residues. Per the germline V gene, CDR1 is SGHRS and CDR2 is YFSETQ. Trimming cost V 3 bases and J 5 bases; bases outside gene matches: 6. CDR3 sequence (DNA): TGCGCCAGCAGCTGGGGGACAGGGGGGCGAACTGAAGCTTTCTTT. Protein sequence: CASSWGTGGRTEAFF. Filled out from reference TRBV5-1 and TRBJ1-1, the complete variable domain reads KAGVTQTPRYLIKTRGQQVTLSCSPISGHRSVSWYQQTPGQGLQFLFEYFSETQRNKGNFPGRFSGRQFSNSRSEMNVSTLELGDSALYLCASSWGTGGRTEAFFGQGTRLTVV.